The rows below give T cell receptor beta chains drawn from one sample of a study of T-cell reconstitution after alpha-beta-depleted transplantation in children. TCRdb reprocessed the PCR reads with MiXCR, giving one entry per CDR3 protein. Seen here are around 600,000 distinct CDR3 sequences, under 12% observed once, and the top ten hold less than 5%. Source: PBMCs from the stem cell graft donor, taken from the stem cell graft. The origin of the receptors is a human donor who donated a stem cell graft to a child with acute myeloid leukemia. CDR3s include the opening cysteine and the closing phenylalanine or tryptophan. A D gene is named only where the DNA matches it firmly. Part of the rows lack a size; the others show once, few, many or a class for expanded clones.

V gene: TRBV25-1; J gene: TRBJ2-1; D gene: TRBD1; clone size: .; CDR3 DNA: TGTGCCAGCTCCAAAGGGACAGGGTGGTATGAGCAGTTCTTC; CDR3 protein: CASSKGTGWYEQFF
V gene: TRBV7-9; J gene: TRBJ2-3; D gene: TRBD1; clone size: .; CDR3 DNA: TGTGCCAGCAGCCCTGGGAGAGGGGGCGCATATGCAGATACGCAGTATTTT; CDR3 protein: CASSPGRGGAYADTQYF
V gene: TRBV28; J gene: TRBJ2-7; D gene: .; clone size: many; CDR3 DNA: TGTGCCAGCAGGCCGGACCCCTACGAGCAGTACTTC; CDR3 protein: CASRPDPYEQYF
V gene: TRBV6-6; J gene: TRBJ2-2; D gene: .; clone size: .; CDR3 DNA: TGTGCCAGCAGTTCCATTGGGATCGGGGAGCTGTTTTTT; CDR3 protein: CASSSIGIGELFF
V gene: TRBV11-2; J gene: TRBJ2-3; D gene: .; clone size: few; CDR3 DNA: TGTGCCAGCAGCTTAGATCCCCGTAGCACAGATACGCAGTATTTT; CDR3 protein: CASSLDPRSTDTQYF
V gene: TRBV27; J gene: TRBJ1-5; D gene: TRBD1; clone size: .; CDR3 DNA: TGTGCCAGCAGCCCGACAGGGCCCATGGACAATCAGCCCCAGCATTTT; CDR3 protein: CASSPTGPMDNQPQHF
V gene: TRBV12-5; J gene: TRBJ2-3; D gene: .; clone size: few; CDR3 DNA: TGTGCTAGTGGCAGGGGCGACGGCACAGATACGCAGTATTTT; CDR3 protein: CASGRGDGTDTQYF
V gene: TRBV29-1; J gene: TRBJ2-1; D gene: TRBD2; clone size: .; CDR3 DNA: TGCAGCGTTGAAGGGCTAGCGGGAGGGTACAATGAGCAGTTCTTC; CDR3 protein: CSVEGLAGGYNEQFF
V gene: TRBV5-6; J gene: TRBJ1-2; D gene: .; clone size: .; CDR3 DNA: TGTGCCAGCAGCGCAGGTACGAATGATGGCTACACCTTC; CDR3 protein: CASSAGTNDGYTF
V gene: TRBV7-8; J gene: TRBJ1-5; D gene: TRBD1; clone size: few; CDR3 DNA: TGTGCCAGCAGCTTAGGGGACAGAAATCAGCCCCAGCATTTT; CDR3 protein: CASSLGDRNQPQHF
V gene: TRBV30; J gene: TRBJ2-1; D gene: TRBD1; clone size: once; CDR3 DNA: TGTGCCTGGGATCGGGACAGGTACAATGAGCAGTTCTTC; CDR3 protein: CAWDRDRYNEQFF
V gene: TRBV29-1; J gene: TRBJ2-3; D gene: .; clone size: few; CDR3 DNA: TGCAGCGTCTTATTAGCGGCTAGCACAGATACGCAGTATTTT; CDR3 protein: CSVLLAASTDTQYF
V gene: TRBV7-8; J gene: TRBJ1-5; D gene: TRBD1; clone size: .; CDR3 DNA: TGTGCCAGCAGCTTTGACAGGGGAAAACAGCCCCAGCATTTT; CDR3 protein: CASSFDRGKQPQHF
V gene: TRBV7-2; J gene: TRBJ2-3; D gene: .; clone size: .; CDR3 DNA: TGTGCCAGCAGCTTAAGGACACGCAGCACAGATACGCAGTATTTT; CDR3 protein: CASSLRTRSTDTQYF
V gene: TRBV21-1; J gene: TRBJ1-3; D gene: .; clone size: .; CDR3 DNA: TGTGCCAGCAGCAAAGCCGCGGACAGATCTGGAAACACCATATATTTT; CDR3 protein: CASSKAADRSGNTIYF
V gene: TRBV5-1; J gene: TRBJ2-3; D gene: TRBD2; clone size: .; CDR3 DNA: TGCGCCAGCAGCTTGGCCTTTGGTAGCGGGAGGATGGCGGATACGCAGTATTTT; CDR3 protein: CASSLAFGSGRMADTQYF
V gene: TRBV9; J gene: TRBJ2-3; D gene: .; clone size: .; CDR3 DNA: TGTGCCAGCAGCGTCGGAGGGGGCGGGATGTTCACAGATACGCAGTATTTT; CDR3 protein: CASSVGGGGMFTDTQYF
V gene: TRBV3-1; J gene: TRBJ2-1; D gene: TRBD1; clone size: .; CDR3 DNA: TGTGCCAGCAGCCGGACAGGGATCAGGGGAAATGAGCAGTTCTTC; CDR3 protein: CASSRTGIRGNEQFF
V gene: TRBV4-3; J gene: TRBJ2-7; D gene: .; clone size: many; CDR3 DNA: TGCGCCAGCAGCCAAGATTTCGGGACCGTCTCTTTCGAGCAGTACTTC; CDR3 protein: CASSQDFGTVSFEQYF
V gene: TRBV6-2/TRBV6-3; J gene: TRBJ2-5; D gene: TRBD2; clone size: many; CDR3 DNA: TGTGCCAGCAGTTTCTCTAGCGGGAGGGGGTACCAAGAGACCCAGTACTTC; CDR3 protein: CASSFSSGRGYQETQYF
V gene: TRBV28; J gene: TRBJ2-2; D gene: TRBD2; clone size: many; CDR3 DNA: TGTGCCAGCAGTTGGGGGAGGGCGGCCGGGGAGCTGTTTTTT; CDR3 protein: CASSWGRAAGELFF
V gene: TRBV11-2; J gene: TRBJ1-2; D gene: TRBD1; clone size: many; CDR3 DNA: TGTGCCAGCAGCTCCCCTGTAGGGGACAGAGGTCCCGGAACCTTC; CDR3 protein: CASSSPVGDRGPGTF
V gene: TRBV9; J gene: TRBJ2-3; D gene: TRBD2; clone size: few; CDR3 DNA: TGTGCCAGCAGCATCACCGGGACTAGCGGGAGAGATACGCAGTATTTT; CDR3 protein: CASSITGTSGRDTQYF
V gene: TRBV20-1; J gene: TRBJ2-1; D gene: TRBD1; clone size: few; CDR3 DNA: TGCAGTGCTAAGAGACAGGGTGGTAATGAGCAGTTCTTC; CDR3 protein: CSAKRQGGNEQFF
V gene: TRBV20-1; J gene: TRBJ2-2; D gene: TRBD1; clone size: few; CDR3 DNA: TGCAGTGCTGGGGGACAGGGCGACGGGGAGCTGTTTTTT; CDR3 protein: CSAGGQGDGELFF
V gene: TRBV24-1; J gene: TRBJ2-1; D gene: .; clone size: many; CDR3 DNA: TGTGCCACCAGTGATCCTGTCTGGTCGTCCTACAATGAGCAGTTCTTC; CDR3 protein: CATSDPVWSSYNEQFF
V gene: TRBV12-3/TRBV12-4; J gene: TRBJ2-1; D gene: TRBD2; clone size: once; CDR3 DNA: TGTACCAGCAGTTTAGCGCTTGGGGCACTAGCGGGAGAAAATGAGCAGTTCTTC; CDR3 protein: CTSSLALGALAGENEQFF
V gene: TRBV30; J gene: TRBJ2-3; D gene: .; clone size: .; CDR3 DNA: TGTGCCTGGAGTAATGCGGATACGCAGTATTTT; CDR3 protein: CAWSNADTQYF
V gene: TRBV24-1; J gene: TRBJ2-7; D gene: .; clone size: few; CDR3 DNA: TGTGCCACCAGTGACCTCAACCAGGAGCTGGTCTACGAGCAGTACTTC; CDR3 protein: CATSDLNQELVYEQYF
V gene: TRBV29-1; J gene: TRBJ2-5; D gene: TRBD2; clone size: few; CDR3 DNA: TGCAGCGCCTCAACGGCGGGGGGAGAGACCCAGTACTTC; CDR3 protein: CSASTAGGETQYF
V gene: TRBV28; J gene: TRBJ2-7; D gene: TRBD1; clone size: .; CDR3 DNA: TGTGCCAGCAGTTTATTAACCGGACAGGTCGAGCAGTACTTC; CDR3 protein: CASSLLTGQVEQYF
V gene: TRBV5-1; J gene: TRBJ2-7; D gene: .; clone size: .; CDR3 DNA: TGCGCCAGCAGCCCCAGCTCGGGCGGCTACGAGCAGTACTTC; CDR3 protein: CASSPSSGGYEQYF
V gene: TRBV6-5; J gene: TRBJ1-1; D gene: TRBD1; clone size: many; CDR3 DNA: TGTGCCAGCAGAAGGACAGGGGGCAAGAACACTGAAGCTTTCTTT; CDR3 protein: CASRRTGGKNTEAFF